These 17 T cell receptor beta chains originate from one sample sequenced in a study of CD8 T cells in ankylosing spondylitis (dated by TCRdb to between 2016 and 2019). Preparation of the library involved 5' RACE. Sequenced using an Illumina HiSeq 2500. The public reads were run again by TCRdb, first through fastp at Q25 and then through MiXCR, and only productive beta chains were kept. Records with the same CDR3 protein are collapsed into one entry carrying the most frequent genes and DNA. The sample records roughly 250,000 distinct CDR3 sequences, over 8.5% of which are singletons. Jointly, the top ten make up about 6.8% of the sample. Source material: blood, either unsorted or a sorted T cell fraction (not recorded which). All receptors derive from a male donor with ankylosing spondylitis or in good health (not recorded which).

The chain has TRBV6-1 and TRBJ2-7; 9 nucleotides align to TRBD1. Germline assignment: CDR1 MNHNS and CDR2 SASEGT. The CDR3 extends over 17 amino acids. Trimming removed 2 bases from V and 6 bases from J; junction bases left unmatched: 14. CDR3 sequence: CASSETSQGAFRGEQYF. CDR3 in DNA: TGTGCCAGCAGTGAAACCTCACAGGGGGCGTTCAGAGGCGAGCAGTACTTC.

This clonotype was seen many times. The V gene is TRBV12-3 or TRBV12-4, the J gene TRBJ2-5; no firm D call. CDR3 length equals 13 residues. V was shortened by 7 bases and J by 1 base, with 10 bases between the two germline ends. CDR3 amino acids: CASTLGLQETQYF. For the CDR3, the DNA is TGTGCCAGCACCCTTGGGCTCCAAGAGACCCAGTACTTC.

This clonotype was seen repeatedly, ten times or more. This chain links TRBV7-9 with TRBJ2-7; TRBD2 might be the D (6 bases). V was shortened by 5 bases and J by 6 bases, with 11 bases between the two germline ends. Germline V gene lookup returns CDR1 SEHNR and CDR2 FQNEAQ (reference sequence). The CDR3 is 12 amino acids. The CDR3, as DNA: TGTGCCAGCAGCCCCCTCGGGGGCGAGCAGTACTTC. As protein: CASSPLGGEQYF.

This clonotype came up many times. CDR3 coding DNA: TGTGCCAGCGCGTTAGCGGGCAGCTCCTACGAGCAGTACTTC. Residues: CASALAGSSYEQYF. The V and J genes are TRBV7-2 and TRBJ2-7; 7 nucleotides match TRBD2. V shed 8 bases, J shed 0 bases, and the junction held 7 bases outside the gene matches. The CDR3 has 14 residues. Germline V lookup: CDR1 SGHTA, CDR2 FQGNSA.

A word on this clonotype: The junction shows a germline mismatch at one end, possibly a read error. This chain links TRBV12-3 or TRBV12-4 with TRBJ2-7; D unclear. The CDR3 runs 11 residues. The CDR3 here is CASSLGLGRIF. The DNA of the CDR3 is TGTGCCAGCAGTTTAGGGCTTGGCCGGATCTTC.

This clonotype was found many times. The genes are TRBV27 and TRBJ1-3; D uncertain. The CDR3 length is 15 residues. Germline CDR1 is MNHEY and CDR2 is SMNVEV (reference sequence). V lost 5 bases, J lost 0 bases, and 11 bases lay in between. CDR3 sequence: CASSPSGYSGNTIYF. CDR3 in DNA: TGTGCCAGCAGTCCCTCCGGTTACTCTGGAAACACCATATATTTT.

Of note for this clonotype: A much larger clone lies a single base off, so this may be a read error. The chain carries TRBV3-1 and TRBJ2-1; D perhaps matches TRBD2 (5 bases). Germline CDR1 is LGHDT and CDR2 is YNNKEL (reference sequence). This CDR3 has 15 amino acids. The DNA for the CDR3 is TGTCCCAGCAGCTACCCCGGGGTAGCCTACAATGAGCAGTTCTTC. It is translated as CPSSYPGVAYNEQFF.

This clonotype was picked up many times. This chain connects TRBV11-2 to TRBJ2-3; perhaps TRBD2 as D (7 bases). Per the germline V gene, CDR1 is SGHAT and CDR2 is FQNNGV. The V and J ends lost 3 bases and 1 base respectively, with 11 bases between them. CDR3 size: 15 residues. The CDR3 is CASSFGGLGTDTQYF. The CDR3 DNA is TGTGCCAGCAGCTTCGGGGGGCTAGGCACAGATACGCAGTATTTT.

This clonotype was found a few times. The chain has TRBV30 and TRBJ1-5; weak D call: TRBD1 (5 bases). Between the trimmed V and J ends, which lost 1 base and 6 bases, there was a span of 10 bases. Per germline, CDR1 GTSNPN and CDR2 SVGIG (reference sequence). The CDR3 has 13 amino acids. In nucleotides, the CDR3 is TGTGCCTGGAGTGGTGGAGGGGCTCAGCCCCAGCATTTT. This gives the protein CAWSGGGAQPQHF.

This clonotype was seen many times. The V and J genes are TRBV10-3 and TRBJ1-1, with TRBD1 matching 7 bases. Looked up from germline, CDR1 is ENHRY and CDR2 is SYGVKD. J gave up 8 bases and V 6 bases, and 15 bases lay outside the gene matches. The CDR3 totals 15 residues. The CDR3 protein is CAIRRDSSKVIEAFF. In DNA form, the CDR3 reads TGTGCCATCAGGAGGGACAGCTCAAAGGTGATCGAAGCTTTCTTT.

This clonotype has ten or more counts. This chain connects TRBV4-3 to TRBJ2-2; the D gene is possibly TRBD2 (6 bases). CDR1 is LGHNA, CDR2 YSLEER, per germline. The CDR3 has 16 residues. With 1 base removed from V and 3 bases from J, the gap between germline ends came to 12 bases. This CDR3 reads CASSQGGAKHTGELFF. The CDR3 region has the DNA TGCGCCAGCAGCCAAGGCGGGGCCAAGCACACCGGGGAGCTGTTTTTT.

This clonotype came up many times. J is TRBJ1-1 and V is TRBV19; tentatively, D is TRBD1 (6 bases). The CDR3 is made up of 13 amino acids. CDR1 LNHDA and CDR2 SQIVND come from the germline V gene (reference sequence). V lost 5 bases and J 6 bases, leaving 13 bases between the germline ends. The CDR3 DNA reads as TGTGCCAGTAGTTACAGGGAGGACCCTGAAGCTTTCTTT. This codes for CASSYREDPEAFF.

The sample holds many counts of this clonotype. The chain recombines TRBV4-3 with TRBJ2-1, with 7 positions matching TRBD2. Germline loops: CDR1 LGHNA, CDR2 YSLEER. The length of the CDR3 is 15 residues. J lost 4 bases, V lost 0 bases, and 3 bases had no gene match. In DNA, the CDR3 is TGCGCCAGCAGCCAAGATTCTAGCGGTTACAATGAGCAGTTCTTC. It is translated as CASSQDSSGYNEQFF.

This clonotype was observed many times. CDR3 region: CASSLGPGSYEQYF. The CDR3 nucleotides are TGCGCCAGCAGCTTGGGGCCGGGCTCCTACGAGCAGTACTTC. The chain joins TRBV5-1 to TRBJ2-7; D is unclear. The ends were cut back, 0 bases at V and 0 bases at J, with 7 bases in the middle. Germline CDR1 and CDR2: SGHRS and YFSETQ. CDR3 length: 14 amino acids.

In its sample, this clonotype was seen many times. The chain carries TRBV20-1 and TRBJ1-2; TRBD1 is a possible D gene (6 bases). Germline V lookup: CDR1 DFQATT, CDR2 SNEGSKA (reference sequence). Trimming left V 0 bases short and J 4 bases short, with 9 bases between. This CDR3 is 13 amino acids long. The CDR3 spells CSARDRTAYGYTF. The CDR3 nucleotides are TGCAGTGCTAGAGATCGGACAGCCTATGGCTACACCTTC.

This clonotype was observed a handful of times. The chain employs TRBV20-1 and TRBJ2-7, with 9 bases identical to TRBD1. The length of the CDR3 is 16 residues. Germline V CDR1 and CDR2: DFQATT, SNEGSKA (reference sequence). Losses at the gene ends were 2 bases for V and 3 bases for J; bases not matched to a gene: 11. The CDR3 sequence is CSARSIGGTGHYEQYF. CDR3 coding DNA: TGCAGTGCTAGATCCATCGGAGGGACAGGGCACTACGAGCAGTACTTC.

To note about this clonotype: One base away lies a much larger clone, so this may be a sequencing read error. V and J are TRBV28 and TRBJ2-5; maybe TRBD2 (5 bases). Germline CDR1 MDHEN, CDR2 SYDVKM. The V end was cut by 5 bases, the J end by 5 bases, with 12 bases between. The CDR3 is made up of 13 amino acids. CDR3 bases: TGTGCCAGCAGTATACTAGGATGGGAGACCCAGTACTTC. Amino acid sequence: CASSILGWETQYF.